This T cell receptor (beta chain) was profiled in a study of T cells after yellow fever vaccination. TCRdb itself ran the 5' RACE reads through MiXCR, one entry per CDR3 protein. The repertoire consists of around 250,000 distinct CDR3 sequences, with approximately 5.2% occurring once and the leading ten covering roughly 3.5%. On this clonotype: Its antigen is currently unknown.

Looked up from germline, CDR1 is MNHNS and CDR2 is SASEGT. The CDR3 has 16 amino acids. The V gene end was trimmed by 4 bases and the J gene end by 2 bases; junction bases not matched to a gene: 5. Study-level points and caveats: It was a small share of clonotypes that appeared in both CD4 and CD8 compartments. FACS-sorted repertoires might harbor abundant contaminating clonotypes from the bulk population. Reappearance after the booster was observed for most primary-vaccination clones (roughly 97% CD4, about 90% CD8).

This chain uses TRBV6-1 with TRBJ2-5, with 12 bases fitting TRBD2. The sequenced sample was CD4+ T cells sorted from PBMCs, obtained on the day of the yellow fever booster vaccination. The TCR comes from a man in his late teens or twenties who received the YFV17D yellow fever vaccine. CDR3 DNA sequence: TGTGCCAGCAGTGTGACTAGCGGGGGACCACAAGAGACCCAGTACTTC. It specifies CASSVTSGGPQETQYF.